The 6 T cell receptor beta chains reported below all come from one sample, sequenced in a study of T cells after posttransplantation cyclophosphamide. Assay: immunoSEQ multiplex PCR; the TCRdb copy retains only in-frame clones and omits some. This table holds about 15,000 clones, 65% to 85% found once. The source material was memory CD4+ T cells sorted from PBMCs. These receptors originate from a man aged 50 or older.

The V call is TRBV6-5, the J call TRBJ1-6; TRBD1 might be the D (5 bases). CDR3 size: 15 residues. Looked up from germline, CDR1 is MNHEY and CDR2 is SVGAGI. Between the trimmed V and J ends, which lost 4 bases and 9 bases, there was a span of 16 bases. CDR3 sequence: CASSSTTGLGSPLHF. In nucleotides, the CDR3 is TGTGCCAGCAGTTCCACAACAGGATTAGGTTCACCCCTCCACTTT.

The CDR3 nucleotides are TGCGCCAGCAGCTTGCGACAGGGGGGGGGAGAAAAACTGTTTTTT. It codes for CASSLRQGGGEKLFF. The chain links TRBV4-3 to TRBJ1-4, with 9 bases lining up with TRBD1. V trimming: 5 bases; J trimming: 8 bases; junction bases outside the gene matches: 9. The germline CDR1 and CDR2 sequences are LGHNA and YSLEER. This CDR3 has 15 amino acids.

The CDR3 DNA sequence: TGCGCCAGCAGCTTGGCATTGGGGAGCACTGAAGCTTTCTTT. Its protein product is CASSLALGSTEAFF. This sequence joins TRBV5-1 and TRBJ1-1; D not certain. V dropped 0 bases and J dropped 4 bases, with 10 bases sitting between them. CDR3 length: 14 residues. Germline V lookup: CDR1 SGHRS, CDR2 YFSETQ.

The genes are TRBV7-9 and TRBJ1-3; 8 positions match TRBD1. Germline V CDR1 and CDR2: SEHNR, FQNEAQ (reference sequence). This CDR3 contains 17 residues. V trimming: 6 bases; J trimming: 0 bases; junction bases outside the gene matches: 10. Here the CDR3 reads CASSPGQGYGSGNTIYF. The CDR3 DNA reads as TGTGCCAGCAGTCCAGGACAGGGATACGGCTCTGGAAACACCATATATTTT.

This chain joins TRBV4-1 and TRBJ2-2; 7 bases are shared with TRBD2. The CDR3 has 13 residues. Unmatched junction bases numbered 4, after V lost 0 bases and J lost 12 bases. Looked up from germline, CDR1 is MGHRA and CDR2 is YSYEKL. The CDR3: CASSQEVGGKLFF. The DNA of the CDR3 is TGCGCCAGCAGCCAAGAAGTGGGAGGGAAGCTGTTTTTT.

The chain couples TRBV2 to TRBJ1-1, with 9 bases matching TRBD1. The CDR3 is 15 amino acids. Germline trimming cut 6 bases from V and 6 bases from J; bases unmatched to any gene: 11. Per the germline V gene, CDR1 is SNHLY and CDR2 is FYNNEI. CDR3 sequence reads: CASRTQGQGLSEAFF. In DNA form, the CDR3 reads TGTGCCAGCAGGACCCAGGGACAGGGTCTGTCTGAAGCTTTCTTT.